The present T cell receptor beta chain was sequenced within a study of shared clonotypes between healthy human individuals. Whole-study context: In total, the donors were a couple of women and a few men aged 18 to 49. Per-donor plates numbered three CD4 naive, three CD4 memory, two CD8 naive and one CD8 memory.

Comment on this clone: Its antigen is currently unknown.

Study-wide points: Estimated richness values were generally larger in naive subsets than in memory subsets.

The CDR3 runs 15 residues. CDR1 is PRHDT, CDR2 FYEKMQ, per germline (reference sequence). Trimming removed 5 bases at V and 2 bases at J, with 13 bases between. Libraries were prepared by immunoSEQ multiplex PCR; TCRdb keeps only in-frame clonotypes and omits some of them. The table lists hundreds of thousands of clones, 80% to 95% of them singletons. Naive CD8 cells were CD45RO-negative, positively selected for CCR7, excluding terminally differentiated effector memory CD45RA+ cells. The sequencing input was naive CD8+ T cells sorted from blood. V usage is TRBV13 and J usage is TRBJ2-1; D is ambiguous. This TCR derives from a man aged 25-40 years in good health. CDR3: CASSGRTVTYNEQFF. CDR3 bases: TGTGCCAGCAGCGGTCGGACGGTTACCTACAATGAGCAGTTCTTC.